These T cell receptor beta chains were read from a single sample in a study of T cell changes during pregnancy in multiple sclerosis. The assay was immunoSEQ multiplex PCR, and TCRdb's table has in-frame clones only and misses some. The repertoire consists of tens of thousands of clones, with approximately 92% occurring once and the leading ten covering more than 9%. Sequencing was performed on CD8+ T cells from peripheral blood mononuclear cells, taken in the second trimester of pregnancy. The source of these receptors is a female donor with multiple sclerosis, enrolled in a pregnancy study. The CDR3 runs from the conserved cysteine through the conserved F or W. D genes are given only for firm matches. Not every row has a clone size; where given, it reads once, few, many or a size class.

cdr3_aa: CASSVGQATNYGYTF
cdr3_nt: TGTGCCAGCAGCGTAGGACAGGCCACTAACTATGGCTACACCTTC
clone_size: NA
j_call: TRBJ1-2
d_call: NA
v_call: TRBV9

cdr3_aa: CASSYRTSGIEQFF
cdr3_nt: TGTGCCAGCAGTTACCGGACTAGCGGGATTGAGCAGTTCTTC
clone_size: few
j_call: TRBJ2-1
d_call: TRBD2
v_call: TRBV6-5

cdr3_aa: CASSGQGDYNEQFF
cdr3_nt: TGTGCCAGCAGTGGACAGGGGGATTACAATGAGCAGTTCTTC
clone_size: NA
j_call: TRBJ2-1
d_call: TRBD1
v_call: TRBV2

cdr3_aa: CASSPRDRGMNTEAFF
cdr3_nt: TGTGCCAGCAGCCCTCGGGACAGGGGTATGAACACTGAAGCTTTCTTT
clone_size: NA
j_call: TRBJ1-1
d_call: TRBD1
v_call: TRBV7-2

cdr3_aa: CASSPDRRGNEQFF
cdr3_nt: TGTGCCAGCAGTCCTGACAGGAGAGGCAATGAGCAGTTCTTC
clone_size: NA
j_call: TRBJ2-1
d_call: NA
v_call: TRBV27

cdr3_aa: CASSFSQGDRNEKLFF
cdr3_nt: TGTGCCAGCAGTTTCTCCCAAGGGGACAGGAATGAAAAACTGTTTTTT
clone_size: NA
j_call: TRBJ1-4
d_call: TRBD1
v_call: TRBV27

cdr3_aa: CASKLADYADTQYF
cdr3_nt: TGTGCCAGCAAATTAGCGGATTACGCAGATACGCAGTATTTT
clone_size: NA
j_call: TRBJ2-3
d_call: NA
v_call: TRBV21-1

cdr3_aa: CASSPSGLAGLNEQFF
cdr3_nt: TGTGCCAGCAGCCCCTCGGGACTAGCGGGATTAAATGAGCAGTTCTTC
clone_size: NA
j_call: TRBJ2-1
d_call: TRBD2
v_call: TRBV11-2

cdr3_aa: CASSSKIPGQGYYGYTF
cdr3_nt: TGTGCCAGCAGTTCGAAGATACCGGGACAGGGATACTATGGCTACACCTTC
clone_size: NA
j_call: TRBJ1-2
d_call: TRBD1
v_call: TRBV28

cdr3_aa: CASRLDRGGNSPLHF
cdr3_nt: TGTGCCAGCAGGTTGGACAGGGGAGGTAATTCACCCCTCCACTTT
clone_size: NA
j_call: TRBJ1-6
d_call: TRBD1
v_call: TRBV27

cdr3_aa: CASSVVAGGYEQYF
cdr3_nt: TGTGCCAGCAGTGTGGTAGCGGGAGGTTACGAGCAGTACTTC
clone_size: NA
j_call: TRBJ2-7
d_call: TRBD2
v_call: TRBV25-1

cdr3_aa: CASSLYDRSSNQPQHF
cdr3_nt: TGTGCCAGCAGCTTATACGACAGGAGTAGCAATCAGCCCCAGCATTTT
clone_size: NA
j_call: TRBJ1-5
d_call: NA
v_call: TRBV7-3

cdr3_aa: CASSYYLTVEAFF
cdr3_nt: TGTGCCAGCAGTTATTATTTGACAGTAGAAGCTTTCTTT
clone_size: NA
j_call: TRBJ1-1
d_call: NA
v_call: TRBV28

cdr3_aa: CASSQVGDSPYEQYF
cdr3_nt: TGTGCCAGCAGCCAAGTCGGGGACAGTCCTTACGAGCAGTACTTC
clone_size: once
j_call: TRBJ2-7
d_call: TRBD1
v_call: TRBV14

cdr3_aa: CASRASSGGRARTGELFF
cdr3_nt: TGTGCCAGCAGAGCTTCCTCCGGCGGGAGGGCCCGAACCGGGGAGCTGTTTTTT
clone_size: NA
j_call: TRBJ2-2
d_call: TRBD2
v_call: TRBV28

cdr3_aa: CASSLSGVAGYGYTF
cdr3_nt: TGTGCCAGCAGTTTGAGTGGAGTGGCGGGCTATGGCTACACCTTC
clone_size: NA
j_call: TRBJ1-2
d_call: NA
v_call: TRBV27

cdr3_aa: CASSPWTGEDEKLFF
cdr3_nt: TGCGCCAGCAGCCCTTGGACAGGGGAAGATGAAAAACTGTTTTTT
clone_size: once
j_call: TRBJ1-4
d_call: TRBD1
v_call: TRBV5-1

cdr3_aa: CASSLLRTGSSYEQYF
cdr3_nt: TGTGCCAGCAGTCTCCTCCGGACAGGGAGCTCCTACGAGCAGTACTTC
clone_size: NA
j_call: TRBJ2-7
d_call: TRBD1
v_call: TRBV27

cdr3_aa: CASGRDRATYEQYF
cdr3_nt: TGTGCCAGCGGCCGGGACAGGGCGACCTACGAGCAGTACTTC
clone_size: NA
j_call: TRBJ2-7
d_call: TRBD1
v_call: TRBV27

cdr3_aa: CASSYSTGRNTEAFF
cdr3_nt: TGTGCCAGCAGTTACTCGACAGGTCGAAACACTGAAGCTTTCTTT
clone_size: NA
j_call: TRBJ1-1
d_call: NA
v_call: TRBV6-5

cdr3_aa: CASSLEGTGSYEQYF
cdr3_nt: TGTGCCAGCAGCTTGGAGGGGACAGGATCCTACGAGCAGTACTTC
clone_size: NA
j_call: TRBJ2-7
d_call: TRBD1
v_call: TRBV5-6

cdr3_aa: CASGRGHFAGGPKEDTQYF
cdr3_nt: TGCGCCAGCGGCCGGGGGCATTTCGCGGGAGGGCCGAAGGAAGATACGCAGTATTTT
clone_size: NA
j_call: TRBJ2-3
d_call: TRBD2
v_call: TRBV5-1

cdr3_aa: CASSPREGSGYEQYF
cdr3_nt: TGTGCCAGCAGCCCCCGAGAGGGAAGCGGCTACGAGCAGTACTTC
clone_size: NA
j_call: TRBJ2-7
d_call: NA
v_call: TRBV14

cdr3_aa: CASSPRLAGGYNEQFF
cdr3_nt: TGTGCCAGCAGCCCGAGACTAGCGGGGGGGTACAATGAGCAGTTCTTC
clone_size: NA
j_call: TRBJ2-1
d_call: TRBD2
v_call: TRBV4-2

cdr3_aa: CATSGGGAYEQYF
cdr3_nt: TGTGCCACATCGGGGGGAGGGGCCTACGAGCAGTACTTC
clone_size: NA
j_call: TRBJ2-7
d_call: TRBD2
v_call: TRBV27

cdr3_aa: CASSLQSGPYEQYF
cdr3_nt: TGCGCCAGCAGCTTACAATCAGGTCCCTACGAGCAGTACTTC
clone_size: NA
j_call: TRBJ2-7
d_call: NA
v_call: TRBV5-1

cdr3_aa: CASSSGTGIREQYF
cdr3_nt: TGCGCCAGCAGCTCCGGGACAGGGATAAGGGAGCAGTACTTC
clone_size: NA
j_call: TRBJ2-7
d_call: TRBD1
v_call: TRBV5-1

cdr3_aa: CASSPWTSPGVGELFF
cdr3_nt: TGTGCCAGCAGCCCTTGGACTAGCCCAGGAGTGGGGGAGCTGTTTTTT
clone_size: NA
j_call: TRBJ2-2
d_call: TRBD2
v_call: TRBV5-5

cdr3_aa: CASSQVVGGHGYTF
cdr3_nt: TGTGCCAGCAGCCAAGTCGTGGGAGGCCATGGCTACACCTTC
clone_size: NA
j_call: TRBJ1-2
d_call: NA
v_call: TRBV14

cdr3_aa: CASSFERGLYNEQFF
cdr3_nt: TGTGCCAGCAGCTTTGAGCGGGGACTCTACAATGAGCAGTTCTTC
clone_size: NA
j_call: TRBJ2-1
d_call: TRBD2
v_call: TRBV7-9

cdr3_aa: CASSLNYEQYF
cdr3_nt: TGTGCCAGCAGCCTAAACTACGAGCAGTACTTC
clone_size: NA
j_call: TRBJ2-7
d_call: NA
v_call: TRBV7-9

cdr3_aa: CASSAGLLSYNEQFF
cdr3_nt: TGTGCCAGCAGCGCGGGACTACTCTCCTACAATGAGCAGTTCTTC
clone_size: NA
j_call: TRBJ2-1
d_call: TRBD2
v_call: TRBV9

cdr3_aa: CASSLRPRGQPQHF
cdr3_nt: TGTGCCAGCAGTTTACGCCCCAGGGGACAGCCCCAGCATTTT
clone_size: once
j_call: TRBJ1-5
d_call: NA
v_call: TRBV27

cdr3_aa: CASSQDRSDGNTIYF
cdr3_nt: TGCGCCAGCAGCCAAGATAGGAGCGACGGAAACACCATATATTTT
clone_size: NA
j_call: TRBJ1-3
d_call: NA
v_call: TRBV4-1

cdr3_aa: CAWSFSSYEQYF
cdr3_nt: TGTGCCTGGAGTTTCAGCTCCTACGAGCAGTACTTC
clone_size: NA
j_call: TRBJ2-7
d_call: NA
v_call: TRBV30

cdr3_aa: CASSVAARGGTDTQYF
cdr3_nt: TGTGCCAGCAGTGTAGCGGCTAGAGGCGGCACAGATACGCAGTATTTT
clone_size: NA
j_call: TRBJ2-3
d_call: NA
v_call: TRBV2

cdr3_aa: CASTQAGGPGEQFF
cdr3_nt: TGTGCCAGCACTCAAGCGGGAGGGCCGGGTGAGCAGTTCTTC
clone_size: NA
j_call: TRBJ2-1
d_call: TRBD2
v_call: TRBV27

cdr3_aa: CASSKDRGPFYEQYF
cdr3_nt: TGCGCCAGCAGCAAGGACAGGGGGCCCTTCTACGAGCAGTACTTC
clone_size: NA
j_call: TRBJ2-7
d_call: TRBD1
v_call: TRBV5-1

cdr3_aa: CASSLERSYNSPLHF
cdr3_nt: TGTGCCAGCAGCTTGGAACGGAGTTATAATTCACCCCTCCACTTT
clone_size: NA
j_call: TRBJ1-6
d_call: NA
v_call: TRBV5-6

cdr3_aa: CASSRDRGPRDTQYF
cdr3_nt: TGCGCCAGCAGCAGGGACAGGGGGCCGAGAGATACGCAGTATTTT
clone_size: NA
j_call: TRBJ2-3
d_call: TRBD1
v_call: TRBV4-1

cdr3_aa: CASSEAHRYGGELFF
cdr3_nt: TGTGCCAGCAGTGAAGCGCACCGTTACGGCGGGGAGCTGTTTTTT
clone_size: once
j_call: TRBJ2-2
d_call: NA
v_call: TRBV6-1